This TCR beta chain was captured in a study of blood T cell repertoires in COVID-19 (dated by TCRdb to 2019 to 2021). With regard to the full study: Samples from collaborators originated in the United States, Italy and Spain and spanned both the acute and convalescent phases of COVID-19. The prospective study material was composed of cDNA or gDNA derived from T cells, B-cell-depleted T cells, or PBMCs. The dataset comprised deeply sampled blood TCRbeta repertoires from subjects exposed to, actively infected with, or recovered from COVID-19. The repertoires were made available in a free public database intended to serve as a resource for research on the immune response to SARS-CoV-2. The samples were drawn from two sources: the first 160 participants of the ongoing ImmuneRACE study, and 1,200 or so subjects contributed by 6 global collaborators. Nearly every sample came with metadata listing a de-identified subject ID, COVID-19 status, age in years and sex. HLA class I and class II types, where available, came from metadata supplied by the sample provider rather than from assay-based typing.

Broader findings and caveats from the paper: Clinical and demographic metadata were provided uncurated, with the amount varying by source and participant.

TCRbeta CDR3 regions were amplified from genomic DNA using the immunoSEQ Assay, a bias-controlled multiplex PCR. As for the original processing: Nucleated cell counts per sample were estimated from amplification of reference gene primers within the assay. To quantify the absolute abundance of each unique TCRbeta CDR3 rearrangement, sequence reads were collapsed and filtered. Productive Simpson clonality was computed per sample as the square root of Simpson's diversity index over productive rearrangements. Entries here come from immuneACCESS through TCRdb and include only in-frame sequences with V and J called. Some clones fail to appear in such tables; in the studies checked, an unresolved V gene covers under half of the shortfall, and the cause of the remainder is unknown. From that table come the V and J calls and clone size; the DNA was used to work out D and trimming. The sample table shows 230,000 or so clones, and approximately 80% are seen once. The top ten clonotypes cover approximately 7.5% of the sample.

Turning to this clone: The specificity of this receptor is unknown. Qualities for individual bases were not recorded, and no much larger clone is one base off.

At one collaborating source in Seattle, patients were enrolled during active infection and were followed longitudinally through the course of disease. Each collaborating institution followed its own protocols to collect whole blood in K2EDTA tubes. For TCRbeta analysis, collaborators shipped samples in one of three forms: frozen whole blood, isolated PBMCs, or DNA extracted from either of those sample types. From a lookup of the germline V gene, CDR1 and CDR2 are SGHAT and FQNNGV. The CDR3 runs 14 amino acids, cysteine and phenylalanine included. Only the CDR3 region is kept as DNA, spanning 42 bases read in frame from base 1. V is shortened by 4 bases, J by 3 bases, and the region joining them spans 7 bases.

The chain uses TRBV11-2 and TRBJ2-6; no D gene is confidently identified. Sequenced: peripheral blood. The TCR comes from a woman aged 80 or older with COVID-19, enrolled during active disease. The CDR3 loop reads CASSYHGGANVLTF. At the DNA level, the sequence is TGTGCCAGCAGCTATCACGGTGGGGCCAACGTCCTGACTTTC.